Below are 3 T cell receptor beta chains sequenced from a single sample in a study of cytomegalovirus exposure and HLA in healthy donors. Both 60 Vbeta primers and 13 Jbeta primers went into the PCR. Data came from immunoSEQ multiplex PCR; TCRdb stores just in-frame clones and leaves some out. The sample's table shows approximately 180,000 clones. The material sequenced was PBMCs. These receptors originate from a man younger than 45 in good health and CMV-seronegative.

The chain joins TRBV6-6 to TRBJ1-1; D remains unclear. Trimming removed 4 bases at V and 3 bases at J, with 9 bases between. From germline, CDR1 is MNHNY and CDR2 SVGAGI (reference sequence). The CDR3 covers 13 residues. CDR3 nucleotide sequence: TGTGCCAGCAGTTCCCAGAAGTACACTGAAGCTTTCTTT. This sequence encodes CASSSQKYTEAFF.

J is TRBJ2-4 and V is TRBV4-2; 12 nucleotides match TRBD2. Per germline, CDR1 LGHNA and CDR2 YNFKEQ. This CDR3 spans 16 amino acids. J lost 3 bases, V lost 3 bases, and 3 bases had no gene match. CDR3 nucleotides: TGTGCCAGCAGCCATCTAGCGGGGGGGGGCAAAAACATTCAGTACTTC. It specifies CASSHLAGGGKNIQYF.

The chain uses TRBV6-1 and TRBJ2-5; 7 bases are shared with TRBD2. J lost 5 bases, V lost 5 bases, and 11 bases had no gene match. Germline V gene data show CDR1 as MNHNS and CDR2 as SASEGT. The CDR3 runs 15 residues. The CDR3 nucleotides read TGTGCCAGCAGTTTCTACGGGGGGTCTGGGGAGACCCAGTACTTC. It translates to CASSFYGGSGETQYF.